What follows are 5 T cell receptor beta chains derived from one specimen sequenced in a study of T cells in narcolepsy. The table came from immunoSEQ multiplex PCR; TCRdb's copy has only in-frame clones and leaves some out. This sample has 25,000 to 35,000 clones, with over 80% found just once. The sequenced sample was CD45RA- memory CD4+ T cells from PBMCs. These TCRs come from a human donor with narcolepsy.

This chain links TRBV30 with TRBJ2-3, with 15 bases matching TRBD2. CDR3 size: 20 residues. The germline CDR1 and CDR2 sequences are GTSNPN and SVGIG (reference sequence). Trimming removed 3 bases from V and 2 bases from J; junction bases left unmatched: 15. CDR3 loop: CAWSRFGLAGGLPATDTQYF. As DNA, the CDR3 is TGTGCCTGGAGCCGCTTCGGACTAGCGGGGGGGCTTCCTGCCACAGATACGCAGTATTTT.

This clone has only a few counts. This chain links TRBV6-5 with TRBJ1-2, with 9 bases fitting TRBD1. CDR1 MNHEY and CDR2 SVGAGI come from the germline V gene. Germline trimming cut 5 bases from V and 6 bases from J; bases unmatched to any gene: 4. This CDR3 spans 13 amino acids. The CDR3 protein is CASSQTGGNGYTF. In DNA, the CDR3 is TGTGCCAGCAGTCAGACAGGGGGTAATGGCTACACCTTC.

The rearrangement uses TRBV7-2 and TRBJ2-7; no definite D call. CDR3 length: 12 amino acids. Trimming shortened V by 1 base and J by 3 bases, and 4 bases separated the two germline ends. Germline-derived CDR1 and CDR2 are SGHTA and FQGNSA. The CDR3: CASSLGVYEQYF. The CDR3 DNA reads TGTGCCAGCAGCTTAGGAGTCTACGAGCAGTACTTC.

The genes are TRBV5-1 and TRBJ2-1; 9 bases match TRBD2. Germline CDR1 and CDR2: SGHRS and YFSETQ. The junction had 4 bases not matched to a gene; V was cut back by 0 bases and J by 9 bases. This CDR3 spans 14 amino acids. CDR3 nucleotide sequence: TGCGCCAGCAGCTTGGGGACTAGCGACGTTGAGCAGTTCTTC. It encodes CASSLGTSDVEQFF.

J is TRBJ1-3 and V is TRBV6-1, with 10 bases fitting TRBD1. V lost 5 bases and J lost 5; bases outside the gene matches: 6. This CDR3 has 15 amino acids. Germline V gives CDR1 MNHNS, CDR2 SASEGT. The CDR3 is CASSFGTGVRNTIYF. The CDR3 DNA reads as TGTGCCAGCAGTTTCGGGACAGGGGTTAGAAACACCATATATTTT.